Listed here is a single T cell receptor beta chain. Per the germline V gene, CDR1 is KGHSH and CDR2 is LQKENI. The ends lost 3 bases at V and 2 bases at J; junction bases unmatched: 4. This CDR3 comprises 15 residues. As originally analysed: Amplified reference gene primers provided the basis for estimating nucleated cell counts. This table comes from immunoSEQ multiplex PCR, and its TCRdb copy is limited to in-frame clones, with some not included. V, J and clone size derive from that table, while D and trimming were established from the DNA sequence. The table includes around 270,000 clones, 88% detected once. This record comes from a study of blood T cell repertoires in COVID-19. Study in general: The samples span acute and convalescent COVID-19 from the United States, Italy and Spain.

Individuals in the exposed group had encountered a COVID-19 case within 2 weeks preceding study entry. Sequencing input: PBMCs or T cells enriched from blood (not recorded which). V usage is TRBV18 and J usage is TRBJ1-5; 7 bases fit TRBD1. The TCR sequence derives from a woman aged 40 to 55 who had been exposed to COVID-19. This CDR3 is CASSPNRGGNQPQHF. CDR3 sequence (DNA): TGTGCCAGCTCACCGAACAGGGGAGGCAATCAGCCCCAGCATTTT.